This T cell receptor beta chain was recovered during a study of T cell changes during pregnancy in multiple sclerosis. This clone was seen a single time. Data came from immunoSEQ multiplex PCR; TCRdb stores just in-frame clones and leaves some out. The sample yields 90,000 to 100,000 clones, more than 85% seen once. The CDR3 runs to 15 residues. Germline-derived CDR1 and CDR2 are SGHAT and FQNNGV. Losses at the gene ends were 2 bases for V and 1 base for J; bases not matched to a gene: 4. The TCR sequence derives from a female donor with multiple sclerosis, enrolled in a pregnancy study. Sequencing was performed on peripheral blood, taken in the first trimester of pregnancy. This sequence joins TRBV11-2 and TRBJ2-7; the match to TRBD2 covers 8 bases. CDR3 sequence (DNA): TGTGCCAGCAGCTTACGCGGCGGGAGGTCCTACGAGCAGTACTTC. This gives the protein CASSLRGGRSYEQYF.